Detailed here is one TCR beta chain. Its antigen is as yet unknown. Libraries were prepared by immunoSEQ multiplex PCR; TCRdb keeps only in-frame clonotypes and omits some of them. The sample carries about 190,000 clones, approximately 90% recorded once. The data belong to a study of T cell responses to AZD1222 COVID-19 vaccine. Study at large: Second-dose intervals near 4 or 12 weeks were combined. Study-wide results and limits: Baseline serostatus was positive in only a handful of AZD1222 recipients. Among the donors, most were white British and more were female, and clonal diversity was possibly underestimated. Repertoires in all cases were sampled only once the peak T cell response had passed.

Germline assignment: CDR1 LNHDA and CDR2 SQIVND (reference sequence). V was pared by 3 bases and J by 15 bases, with 13 bases of the junction left unmatched. The CDR3 sequence is 14 residues long. The V and J genes are TRBV19 and TRBJ2-1; 8 nucleotides align to TRBD2. This material consisted of peripheral blood, taken on day 0 of AZD1222 vaccination. The receptor comes from an adult in good health. The CDR3 loop reads CASSISLAGEIRFF. The CDR3 DNA sequence: TGTGCCAGTAGTATCTCCCTAGCGGGTGAGATTCGGTTCTTC.